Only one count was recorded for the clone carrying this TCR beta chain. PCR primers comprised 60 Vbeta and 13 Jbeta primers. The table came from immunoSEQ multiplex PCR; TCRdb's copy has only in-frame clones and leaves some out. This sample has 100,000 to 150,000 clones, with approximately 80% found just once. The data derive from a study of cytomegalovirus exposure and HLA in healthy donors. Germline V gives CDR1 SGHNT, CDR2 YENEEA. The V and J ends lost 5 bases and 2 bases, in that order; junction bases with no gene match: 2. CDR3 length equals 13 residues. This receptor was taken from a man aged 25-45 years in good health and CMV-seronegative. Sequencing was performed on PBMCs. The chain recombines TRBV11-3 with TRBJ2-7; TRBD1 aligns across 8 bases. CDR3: CASSGTGTYEQYF. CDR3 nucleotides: TGTGCCAGCAGCGGGACAGGCACCTACGAGCAGTACTTC. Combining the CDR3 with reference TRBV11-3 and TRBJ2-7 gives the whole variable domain EAGVVQSPRYKIIEKKQPVAFWCNPISGHNTLYWYLQNLGQGPELLIRYENEEAVDDSQLPKDRFSAERLKGVDSTLKIQPAELGDSAVYLCASSGTGTYEQYFGPGTRLTVT.